The 14 T cell receptor beta chains in this list originate from one sample, sequenced in a study of CD8+ T cells in alopecia areata. Reverse transcribed after extraction, RNA yielded cDNA as the sequencing template. Generated by immunoSEQ multiplex PCR, the TCRdb table keeps only in-frame clones and is missing some. The sample holds 93,000 or so clones; about nine tenths are singletons and the top ten take 11%. Specified treatment: oral pan-JAK inhibitor, 5-10 mg twice daily. Sequenced here: CD8+ T cells sorted from blood, sampled at approximately week 31, from a patient treated with tofacitinib. These receptors all come from a human donor with alopecia areata.

This chain joins TRBV27 and TRBJ2-5; 8 nucleotides match TRBD1. The germline V gene encodes CDR1 MNHEY and CDR2 SMNVEV (reference sequence). V was clipped by 4 bases and J by 5 bases; unmatched bases: 9. The CDR3 is made up of 15 amino acids. The CDR3 bases are TGTGCCAGCAGTTCCGACCGGACAGGGATGGAGACCCAGTACTTC. It translates to CASSSDRTGMETQYF.

J is TRBJ2-7 and V is TRBV2, with 8 positions matching TRBD1. This CDR3 region has 14 residues. J gave up 7 bases and V 3 bases, and 8 bases lay outside the gene matches. Germline CDR1 is SNHLY and CDR2 is FYNNEI. The chain's CDR3 is CASSEVQGVREQYF. The CDR3 DNA sequence: TGTGCCAGCAGTGAGGTACAGGGGGTGAGGGAGCAGTACTTC.

V and J are TRBV27 and TRBJ2-5; D is unresolved. CDR3 length: 13 residues. Trimming removed 5 bases from V and 5 bases from J, with 12 bases in between. CDR1 and CDR2 from the germline V gene are MNHEY and SMNVEV (reference sequence). The CDR3 DNA sequence: TGTGCCAGCAGTCCATCCCCATGGGAGACCCAGTACTTC. It encodes CASSPSPWETQYF.

V usage is TRBV7-9 and J usage is TRBJ2-3; D unclear. CDR1 is SEHNR, CDR2 FQNEAQ, per germline (reference sequence). The germline V and J ends were trimmed by 6 bases and 0 bases, with 13 bases remaining between them. CDR3 length: 15 residues. The CDR3 sequence: CASSPDVPSTDTQYF. The CDR3 nucleotides read TGTGCCAGCAGTCCCGACGTACCTAGCACAGATACGCAGTATTTT.

The chain links TRBV4-1 to TRBJ2-1; D perhaps matches TRBD2 (6 bases). Germline CDR1 reads MGHRA; CDR2 reads YSYEKL. The CDR3 length is 15 residues. V was shortened by 0 bases and J by 11 bases, with 17 bases between the two germline ends. This CDR3 reads CASSQEGGRRGQQFF. The CDR3 bases are TGCGCCAGCAGCCAAGAGGGCGGGCGGAGGGGTCAGCAGTTCTTC.

The chain employs TRBV4-1 and TRBJ2-7; 9 bases fit TRBD1. There are 15 residues in the CDR3. The trim removed 2 bases at V and 5 bases at J, leaving 7 bases unmatched. Germline V gene data show CDR1 as MGHRA and CDR2 as YSYEKL. Here the CDR3 DNA reads TGCGCCAGCAGCCAAAAAGGGACAGGGTTGAACGAGCAGTACTTC. It encodes CASSQKGTGLNEQYF.

The V and J genes are TRBV13 and TRBJ2-2; 9 bases map to TRBD1. Germline assignment: CDR1 PRHDT and CDR2 FYEKMQ (reference sequence). The CDR3 contains 16 residues. Trimming removed 1 base from V and 6 bases from J; junction bases left unmatched: 6. Here the CDR3 DNA reads TGTGCCAGCAGCTTAGCCCCGACAGGGGGGGCCGGGGAGCTGTTTTTT. Translation gives CASSLAPTGGAGELFF.

This chain uses TRBV4-2 with TRBJ1-1; 9 bases fit TRBD1. The V and J ends lost 5 bases and 2 bases, in that order; junction bases with no gene match: 6. CDR1 is LGHNA, CDR2 YNFKEQ, per germline. The CDR3 runs to 15 residues. The CDR3 DNA follows: TGTGCCAGCAGCAAACAGGGGGCGGGCAACACTGAAGCTTTCTTT. Translated: CASSKQGAGNTEAFF.

The chain links TRBV4-1 to TRBJ2-7, with TRBD2 as a possible D gene (6 bases). With 1 base removed from V and 3 bases from J, the gap between germline ends came to 16 bases. Germline CDR1 reads MGHRA; CDR2 reads YSYEKL. The CDR3 loop spans 16 amino acids. The CDR3 DNA reads as TGCGCCAGCAGCCAAGGGCTTCTGCGGGATTACTACGAGCAGTACTTC. It specifies CASSQGLLRDYYEQYF.

The CDR3 nucleotides are TGTGCCAGCAGTGAATGGCTAGCGGGAGCTAGGGAGCAGTACTTC. Protein product: CASSEWLAGAREQYF. This chain links TRBV6-1 with TRBJ2-7; 10 nucleotides match TRBD2. Trimming cost V 2 bases and J 7 bases; bases outside gene matches: 8. There are 15 residues in the CDR3. Germline V gene sequence: CDR1 MNHNS, CDR2 SASEGT.

This chain links TRBV7-9 with TRBJ2-1, with D unclear. The V gene lost 1 base and the J gene lost 7 bases, with 5 bases spanning the gap. CDR3 size: 12 residues. Germline-derived CDR1 and CDR2 are SEHNR and FQNEAQ (reference sequence). The chain's CDR3 is CASSLVWNEQFF. The CDR3 DNA is TGTGCCAGCAGCTTAGTCTGGAATGAGCAGTTCTTC.

The gene calls are TRBV7-9 and TRBJ2-1, with D unclear. CDR1 is SEHNR and CDR2 is FQNEAQ in the germline V gene (reference sequence). V was clipped by 2 bases and J by 10 bases, with 9 bases between them. The CDR3 is 12 amino acids. As DNA, the CDR3 is TGTGCCAGCAGCTTACCGAACCTCGAGCAGTTCTTC. Its translation: CASSLPNLEQFF.

The chain recombines TRBV11-2 with TRBJ2-5, with 10 bases matching TRBD1. After removal of 6 bases from V and 11 bases from J, the junction contained 12 bases not matched to a gene. The germline CDR1 and CDR2 sequences are SGHAT and FQNNGV. This CDR3 comprises 14 residues. CDR3 in amino acids: CASSHSGQGGLQYF. CDR3 DNA: TGTGCCAGCAGTCACTCTGGACAGGGGGGACTTCAGTACTTC.

This chain uses TRBV5-1 with TRBJ2-1; 9 nucleotides match TRBD2. This CDR3 spans 14 amino acids. J gave up 9 bases and V 0 bases, and 4 bases lay outside the gene matches. Looked up from germline, CDR1 is SGHRS and CDR2 is YFSETQ. Here the CDR3 reads CASSLGAGGPEQFF. The CDR3, as DNA: TGCGCCAGCAGCTTGGGTGCGGGGGGGCCTGAGCAGTTCTTC.